A single sample is the source of the 28 T cell receptor beta chains below, sequenced in a study of blood T cell repertoires in COVID-19. Assay: immunoSEQ multiplex PCR; the TCRdb copy retains only in-frame clones and omits some. This table has hundreds of thousands of clones, around nine tenths appearing once. Sequenced material: PBMCs or T cells enriched from blood (not recorded which). The source of these receptors is a woman aged 45-65 years who had recovered from COVID-19.

The V call is TRBV5-1, the J call TRBJ1-1; TRBD1 agrees at 7 bases. Germline values: CDR1 SGHRS, CDR2 YFSETQ. Unmatched junction bases numbered 6, after V lost 5 bases and J lost 5 bases. The CDR3 totals 13 residues. The CDR3 here is CASSFPQGTEAFF. Written as DNA, the CDR3 is TGCGCCAGCAGTTTCCCACAGGGGACTGAAGCTTTCTTT.

The genes are TRBV5-1 and TRBJ2-7; a weak D match, TRBD1 (5 bases). The V end was cut by 4 bases, the J end by 0 bases, with 14 bases between. Per germline, CDR1 SGHRS and CDR2 YFSETQ. The CDR3 totals 15 residues. The DNA of the CDR3 is TGCGCCAGCAGCAAAGGACAATTCCGCTCCTACGAGCAGTACTTC. Translation gives CASSKGQFRSYEQYF.

The rearrangement uses TRBV28 and TRBJ1-5; no firm D call. This CDR3 has 14 residues. Germline CDR1 reads MDHEN; CDR2 reads SYDVKM. V was cut by 5 bases and J by 6 bases, with 14 bases left in between. The CDR3 DNA reads TGTGCCAGCAGTGAGGGAACGGTGGGTCAGCCCCAGCATTTT. Translating it yields CASSEGTVGQPQHF.

V is TRBV5-4 and J is TRBJ1-1; the D gene is possibly TRBD1 (5 bases). The germline V gene encodes CDR1 SGHNT and CDR2 YYREEE (reference sequence). Trimming left V 7 bases short and J 7 bases short, with 20 bases between. This CDR3 is 14 amino acids long. The CDR3 loop is CASSVGQGGGEAFF. In DNA form, the CDR3 reads TGTGCCAGCTCCGTGGGGCAGGGAGGAGGTGAAGCTTTCTTT. Supplemented by reference TRBV5-4 and TRBJ1-1, the full variable domain reads ETGVTQSPTHLIKTRGQQVTLRCSSQSGHNTVSWYQQALGQGPQFIFQYYREEENGRGNFPPRFSGLQFPNYSSELNVNALELDDSALYLCASSVGQGGGEAFFGQGTRLTVV.

V gene TRBV7-2 combines with J gene TRBJ1-3, with TRBD1 matching over 7 bases. The CDR3 length is 14 residues. In germline, CDR1 is SGHTA, CDR2 FQGNSA. With 5 bases clipped from V and 2 bases from J, the junction kept 3 bases outside the gene matches. CDR3 bases: TGTGCCAGCAGCACCGGGACAGCTGGAAACACCATATATTTT. Amino acids: CASSTGTAGNTIYF.

This chain uses TRBV3-1 (or the pseudogene TRBV3-2) with TRBJ2-1; 12 nucleotides agree with TRBD2. Trimming cost V 5 bases and J 3 bases; bases outside gene matches: 5. The CDR3 is 16 amino acids. The germline V gene encodes CDR1 LGHDT and CDR2 YNNKEL (reference sequence). CDR3 loop: CASSFRTSGIYNEQFF. CDR3 bases: TGTGCCAGCAGCTTCCGGACTAGCGGGATCTACAATGAGCAGTTCTTC.

This sequence joins TRBV7-3 and TRBJ1-1; D may be TRBD1 (5 bases). In germline, CDR1 is SGHTA, CDR2 FQGTGA. This CDR3 has 14 residues. V was shortened by 3 bases and J by 4 bases, with 12 bases between the two germline ends. The CDR3 here is CASSFQGPATEAFF. The CDR3 coding sequence is TGTGCCAGCAGCTTTCAGGGCCCGGCCACTGAAGCTTTCTTT.

This chain connects TRBV7-9 to TRBJ1-5; TRBD1 agrees at 7 bases. The CDR3 is made up of 16 amino acids. The germline V gene encodes CDR1 SEHNR and CDR2 FQNEAQ (reference sequence). V was pared by 5 bases and J by 5 bases, with 12 bases of the junction left unmatched. As DNA, the CDR3 is TGTGCCAGCAGCCCTGCACCGGGACAGAGTGATCAGCCCCAGCATTTT. This encodes CASSPAPGQSDQPQHF.

CDR3 in DNA: TGTGCCAGCAGCTTGGGGCGGGCCCAAAGGGGCAATCAGCCCCAGCATTTT. Encoded protein: CASSLGRAQRGNQPQHF. The gene calls are TRBV5-8 and TRBJ1-5, with unresolved D. The CDR3 totals 17 residues. Germline V CDR1 and CDR2: SGHTS, YDEGEE. V gave up 0 bases and J gave up 2 bases, with 15 bases separating them. Using reference TRBV5-8 and TRBJ1-5 for the parts outside the CDR3, the full variable domain is EAGVTQSPTHLIKTRGQQATLRCSPISGHTSVYWYQQALGLGLQFLLWYDEGEERNRGNFPPRFSGRQFPNYSSELNVNALELEDSALYLCASSLGRAQRGNQPQHFGDGTRLSIL.

J is TRBJ2-1 and V is TRBV27; possible D gene TRBD2, 6 bases. CDR1 MNHEY and CDR2 SMNVEV come from the germline V gene (reference sequence). The CDR3 spans 17 residues. V was trimmed by 5 bases and J by 3 bases, leaving 20 bases between them. CDR3 residues: CASSIPPQRAIYNEQFF. The CDR3 region has the DNA TGTGCCAGCAGTATACCCCCCCAGCGGGCCATCTACAATGAGCAGTTCTTC.

The chain uses TRBV9 and TRBJ2-1; the D gene is possibly TRBD1 (6 bases). Per the germline V gene, CDR1 is SGDLS and CDR2 is YYNGEE. The V and J ends lost 2 bases and 9 bases respectively, with 6 bases between them. The CDR3 length is 11 residues. The CDR3 DNA sequence: TGTGCCAGCAGCGTGGGGGCTGAGCAGTTCTTC. Translating gives CASSVGAEQFF.

This clone was observed a handful of times. The chain joins TRBV19 to TRBJ2-5, with TRBD2 matching 7 bases. Germline V gives CDR1 LNHDA, CDR2 SQIVND (reference sequence). The CDR3 has 13 residues. Trimming cost V 7 bases and J 4 bases; bases outside gene matches: 6. CDR3 amino acids: CASTGSSGETQYF. The DNA for the CDR3 is TGTGCCAGTACCGGATCTAGCGGAGAGACCCAGTACTTC.

Many counts were recorded for this clone. The V and J genes are TRBV9 and TRBJ2-7; 9 nucleotides agree with TRBD1. V was clipped by 4 bases and J by 6 bases; unmatched bases: 8. The CDR3 has 14 residues. Germline assignment: CDR1 SGDLS and CDR2 YYNGEE. The CDR3 DNA reads TGTGCCAGCAGCCCCGGGTACAGGGGGCGCGAGCAGTACTTC. It yields the protein CASSPGYRGREQYF.

The V gene is TRBV18, the J gene TRBJ2-7; 7 bases fit TRBD2. V was clipped by 4 bases and J by 2 bases; unmatched bases: 8. Germline CDR1 reads KGHSH; CDR2 reads LQKENI. The CDR3 length is 15 residues. CDR3 sequence: CASSLKWEGTYEQYF. CDR3 DNA: TGTGCCAGCTCACTGAAGTGGGAGGGAACCTACGAGCAGTACTTC. Supplemented by reference TRBV18 and TRBJ2-7, the full variable domain reads NAGVMQNPRHLVRRRGQEARLRCSPMKGHSHVYWYRQLPEEGLKFMVYLQKENIIDESGMPKERFSAEFPKEGPSILRIQQVVRGDSAAYFCASSLKWEGTYEQYFGPGTRLTVT.

The chain links TRBV19 to TRBJ1-1; no definite D call. Germline CDR1 and CDR2: LNHDA and SQIVND (reference sequence). With 1 base removed from V and 3 bases from J, the gap between germline ends came to 6 bases. CDR3 length equals 13 residues. The CDR3 nucleotides are TGTGCCAGTAGTATAGTTTCCGACACTGAAGCTTTCTTT. Its protein is CASSIVSDTEAFF.

This clone was observed a few times. This rearrangement joins TRBV2 to TRBJ1-2, with D uncertain. The CDR3 is made up of 13 amino acids. Germline loops: CDR1 SNHLY, CDR2 FYNNEI. V shed 4 bases and J shed 7 bases, with 13 bases lying between them. The CDR3 loop is CASSVSGAVGYTF. CDR3 sequence (DNA): TGTGCCAGCAGTGTGTCAGGAGCGGTTGGCTACACCTTC. Complete variable domain (other parts from reference TRBV2 and TRBJ1-2): EPEVTQTPSHQVTQMGQEVILRCVPISNHLYFYWYRQILGQKVEFLVSFYNNEISEKSEIFDDQFSVERPDGSNFTLKIRSTKLEDSAMYFCASSVSGAVGYTFGSGTRLTVV.

The J gene is TRBJ1-5, the V gene TRBV28; possibly TRBD1 for D (5 bases). The CDR3 totals 14 residues. Looked up from germline, CDR1 is MDHEN and CDR2 is SYDVKM. The ends were cut back, 5 bases at V and 5 bases at J, with 13 bases in the middle. This CDR3 is CASSQGLNDQPQHF. CDR3 DNA: TGTGCCAGCAGTCAGGGCCTGAATGATCAGCCCCAGCATTTT.

The CDR3 is CASSSQVLNSPLHF. The CDR3 DNA follows: TGTGCCAGCAGTTCACAGGTCCTTAATTCACCCCTCCACTTT. V usage is TRBV28 and J usage is TRBJ1-6; a weak D match, TRBD1 (5 bases). Trimming removed 4 bases from V and 6 bases from J, with 10 bases in between. CDR3 size: 14 residues. Germline CDR1 reads MDHEN; CDR2 reads SYDVKM.

The gene calls are TRBV5-4 and TRBJ1-4; D remains unclear. V dropped 0 bases and J dropped 2 bases, with 5 bases sitting between them. CDR3 length: 14 amino acids. Germline values: CDR1 SGHNT, CDR2 YYREEE (reference sequence). In DNA, the CDR3 is TGTGCCAGCAGCTTGGCGCAGACTAATGAAAAACTGTTTTTT. Residues: CASSLAQTNEKLFF. Supplemented by reference TRBV5-4 and TRBJ1-4, the full variable domain reads ETGVTQSPTHLIKTRGQQVTLRCSSQSGHNTVSWYQQALGQGPQFIFQYYREEENGRGNFPPRFSGLQFPNYSSELNVNALELDDSALYLCASSLAQTNEKLFFGSGTQLSVL.

The J gene is TRBJ2-7, the V gene TRBV2; D is perhaps TRBD2 (5 bases). Germline assignment: CDR1 SNHLY and CDR2 FYNNEI. CDR3 size: 13 residues. The ends were cut back, 7 bases at V and 3 bases at J, with 13 bases in the middle. The CDR3 is CASTGSAGYEQYF. CDR3 DNA: TGTGCCAGCACGGGGTCCGCGGGCTACGAGCAGTACTTC.

V is TRBV19 and J is TRBJ2-1; 9 nucleotides match TRBD1. The CDR3 spans 15 residues. Germline loops: CDR1 LNHDA, CDR2 SQIVND (reference sequence). V gave up 11 bases and J gave up 0 bases; unmatched junction bases: 8. The CDR3 DNA follows: TGTGCCTCAAGCCAGGGACAGGGCTCCTACAATGAGCAGTTCTTC. Translation gives CASSQGQGSYNEQFF.

The rearrangement joins TRBV20-1 to TRBJ1-1; D is uncertain. This CDR3 is built from 11 residues. The germline V gene has CDR1 DFQATT and CDR2 SNEGSKA (reference sequence). Trimming removed 5 bases from V and 4 bases from J, with 8 bases in between. The CDR3 DNA is TGCAGTGCTTTCTCCTCCACTGAAGCTTTCTTT. It encodes CSAFSSTEAFF.

The V gene is TRBV6-5, the J gene TRBJ1-2; 7 bases match TRBD1. Per the germline V gene, CDR1 is MNHEY and CDR2 is SVGAGI. The CDR3 sequence is 13 residues long. Trimming removed 7 bases from V and 0 bases from J; junction bases left unmatched: 2. DNA of the CDR3: TGTGCCAGCACCGGACAGGCTAACTATGGCTACACCTTC. Amino acid sequence: CASTGQANYGYTF.

About this clone itself: This same CDR3 is encoded by further DNA sequences in the sample. V is TRBV27 and J is TRBJ2-6, with unresolved D. CDR1 is MNHEY and CDR2 is SMNVEV in the germline V gene (reference sequence). The length of the CDR3 is 14 residues. The V and J ends lost 5 bases and 0 bases respectively, with 5 bases between them. The CDR3 loop is CASSPYSGANVLTF. The CDR3 coding sequence is TGTGCCAGCAGTCCCTACTCTGGGGCCAACGTCCTGACTTTC.

In its sample, this clone was seen a few times. The V and J genes are TRBV2 and TRBJ2-3; weak D call: TRBD2 (5 bases). This CDR3 is 13 amino acids long. Germline V gives CDR1 SNHLY, CDR2 FYNNEI. The V gene lost 5 bases and the J gene lost 4 bases, with 10 bases spanning the gap. The CDR3 sequence: CASSSSISDTQYF. CDR3 DNA: TGTGCCAGCAGTTCTAGCATATCAGATACGCAGTATTTT.

A remark on this clone: This sample also contains other DNA sequences that code for the same CDR3. This sequence joins TRBV30 and TRBJ1-5, with D tentatively TRBD1 (5 bases). This CDR3 has 13 residues. Between the trimmed V and J ends, which lost 3 bases and 4 bases, there was a span of 10 bases. Per the germline V gene, CDR1 is GTSNPN and CDR2 is SVGIG (reference sequence). CDR3 DNA: TGTGCCTGGAGCCCAACAGGTAATCAGCCCCAGCATTTT. It yields the protein CAWSPTGNQPQHF.

This clone was observed a single time. The chain couples TRBV18 to TRBJ1-2, with D perhaps matching TRBD1 (6 bases). The germline V gene has CDR1 KGHSH and CDR2 LQKENI. The V end lost 6 bases, the J end lost 6 bases, and 14 bases lay between the germline ends. The CDR3 length is 13 residues. CDR3 sequence (DNA): TGTGCCAGCTCGGCATCGGGGGGCGATGGCTACACCTTC. Translation gives CASSASGGDGYTF. Together with reference TRBV18 and TRBJ1-2, the CDR3 gives the full variable domain: NAGVMQNPRHLVRRRGQEARLRCSPMKGHSHVYWYRQLPEEGLKFMVYLQKENIIDESGMPKERFSAEFPKEGPSILRIQQVVRGDSAAYFCASSASGGDGYTFGSGTRLTVV.

In the case of this clone: The junction differs from germline at one of its ends, possibly a read error. This chain links TRBV7-9 with TRBJ2-1; tentative D call: TRBD2 (6 bases). This CDR3 region has 10 residues. Germline V CDR1 and CDR2: SEHNR, FQNEAQ (reference sequence). CDR3 amino acids: CASTAGSQVF. The CDR3 DNA reads TGTGCCAGCACTGCCGGGAGCCAGGTCTTC.